Listed here are 13 T cell receptor beta chains from one sample, sequenced in a study of blood T cell repertoires in COVID-19. Clones were sequenced by immunoSEQ multiplex PCR, and TCRdb holds only the in-frame ones, with some missing. Found here are around 200,000 clones, 86% of them singletons; the top ten hold roughly 3.3%. The sequenced sample consisted of peripheral blood. These receptors were collected from a man between 65 and 85 years old with acute or convalescent COVID-19.

This clone was counted a few times. V usage is TRBV7-8 and J usage is TRBJ2-2; TRBD2 is a possible D gene (5 bases). V was pared by 3 bases and J by 5 bases, with 7 bases between. This CDR3 spans 13 amino acids. The germline V gene encodes CDR1 SGHVS and CDR2 FQNEAQ. For the CDR3, the DNA is TGTGCCAGCAGCTTCGCGGGTACCGGGGAGCTGTTTTTT. It yields the protein CASSFAGTGELFF.

The V gene is TRBV7-9, the J gene TRBJ1-2; 7 nucleotides match TRBD1. The CDR3 is made up of 14 amino acids. The V gene end was trimmed by 3 bases and the J gene end by 6 bases; junction bases not matched to a gene: 7. CDR1 is SEHNR, CDR2 FQNEAQ, per germline (reference sequence). The CDR3 region is CASSFWAGGDGYTF. DNA of the CDR3: TGTGCCAGCAGCTTTTGGGCAGGGGGTGATGGCTACACCTTC.

The chain employs TRBV5-4 and TRBJ1-1; TRBD1 matches 8 bases. CDR1 and CDR2 (germline): SGHNT, YYREEE (reference sequence). The CDR3 runs 15 residues. V shed 0 bases, J shed 6 bases, and the junction held 7 bases outside the gene matches. The CDR3 nucleotides read TGTGCCAGCAGCTTGGAAAGGACAGGGAGGGCTGAAGCTTTCTTT. Amino acids: CASSLERTGRAEAFF.

The J gene is TRBJ2-7, the V gene TRBV11-1; 10 nucleotides match TRBD2. CDR3 length equals 15 residues. With 5 bases clipped from V and 2 bases from J, the junction kept 6 bases outside the gene matches. Germline V CDR1 and CDR2: SGHAT, FQDESV (reference sequence). CDR3 protein: CASSPGLAKPYEQYF. The CDR3 DNA reads as TGTGCCAGCAGCCCGGGACTAGCGAAACCCTACGAGCAGTACTTC.

This rearrangement joins TRBV9 to TRBJ2-1; tentative D call: TRBD2 (6 bases). CDR1 is SGDLS and CDR2 is YYNGEE in the germline V gene. This CDR3 has 13 residues. V was clipped by 0 bases and J by 10 bases, with 11 bases between them. The CDR3 DNA sequence: TGTGCCAGCAGCGTAGGGGGGGACCGGGAGCAGTTCTTC. As protein: CASSVGGDREQFF.

In DNA form, the CDR3 reads TGCGCCAGCAAGAAGACAGGGGCAAATGAAAAACTGTTTTTT. Translation: CASKKTGANEKLFF. The chain recombines TRBV4-1 with TRBJ1-4, with 8 bases fitting TRBD1. Germline V gene data show CDR1 as MGHRA and CDR2 as YSYEKL. V gave up 7 bases and J gave up 5 bases; unmatched junction bases: 6. The CDR3 totals 14 residues.

This sequence joins TRBV5-1 and TRBJ2-1, with D possibly TRBD1 on 6 matching bases. Germline V gene data show CDR1 as SGHRS and CDR2 as YFSETQ. The V end was cut by 1 base, the J end by 3 bases, with 14 bases between. The CDR3 spans 16 residues. The CDR3 DNA reads as TGCGCCAGCAGCTTGTTAACACAGGGCGACTACAATGAGCAGTTCTTC. As protein: CASSLLTQGDYNEQFF.

J is TRBJ1-1 and V is TRBV18, with unresolved D. V lost 0 bases and J lost 7, with 6 bases in between. This CDR3 is 12 amino acids long. Germline assignment: CDR1 KGHSH and CDR2 LQKENI. The CDR3 protein is CASSPPAGEAFF. The CDR3 DNA is TGTGCCAGCTCACCACCGGCAGGTGAAGCTTTCTTT.

The chain couples TRBV19 to TRBJ2-1; D is ambiguous. The germline V gene encodes CDR1 LNHDA and CDR2 SQIVND (reference sequence). V was cut by 7 bases and J by 0 bases, with 13 bases left in between. The CDR3 runs to 15 residues. The CDR3 DNA sequence: TGTGCCAGTACCCCTCGGTCCCTCTCCTACAATGAGCAGTTCTTC. Amino acid sequence: CASTPRSLSYNEQFF.

This CDR3 reads CASSLTWQGEQFF. CDR3 in DNA: TGTGCCAGCAGCCTTACGTGGCAGGGTGAGCAGTTCTTC. The chain has TRBV11-3 and TRBJ2-1; a possible D gene is TRBD1 (5 bases). CDR1 and CDR2 (germline): SGHNT, YENEEA. This CDR3 spans 13 amino acids. Deletions cut 5 bases from V and 9 bases from J, with 14 bases between.

This chain connects TRBV5-1 to TRBJ2-5; the D is unclear. V dropped 0 bases and J dropped 4 bases, with 10 bases sitting between them. Germline V gene data show CDR1 as SGHRS and CDR2 as YFSETQ. The CDR3 has 14 residues. The CDR3 region is CASSLGFSRETQYF. Here the CDR3 DNA reads TGCGCCAGCAGCTTGGGTTTTTCGCGAGAGACCCAGTACTTC.

This clone was seen just once. The chain combines TRBV6-5 with TRBJ1-1; D is uncertain. V lost 7 bases and J 5 bases, leaving 17 bases between the germline ends. CDR1 MNHEY and CDR2 SVGAGI come from the germline V gene. This CDR3 region has 14 residues. DNA of the CDR3: TGTGCCAGCACCCCTCTCGGAGTGGCGACTGAAGCTTTCTTT. This translates into CASTPLGVATEAFF.

The chain is built from TRBV7-3 and TRBJ2-3, with D possibly matching TRBD1 (5 bases). Germline values: CDR1 SGHTA, CDR2 FQGTGA. The CDR3 loop spans 14 amino acids. V lost 1 base, J lost 0 bases, and 5 bases lay in between. The CDR3 protein is CASSLRGSTDTQYF. CDR3 DNA sequence: TGTGCCAGCAGCTTAAGGGGCAGCACAGATACGCAGTATTTT.